This TCR beta chain was recorded in a study of T cells in women clearing cervical HPV infection. Study-level information: No precancer developed; the control's incident HPV16 infection cleared within 12 months.

Repertoires were generated with immunoSEQ multiplex PCR, while TCRdb's copy carries only in-frame clones and drops some. The sample table sets out tens of thousands of clones. The CDR3 has 16 residues. Germline V gene sequence: CDR1 MNHEY, CDR2 SVGEGT. A remark on this clone: The sequence runs out 3 residues before the end of the CDR3; the remainder is reconstructed from the germline J gene.

The sequence was collected from a woman aged 18 to 69 with a cervical HPV16 infection that either progressed to CIN3+ or cleared (not recorded which). The gene calls are TRBV6-2 or TRBV6-3 and TRBJ1-2; D may be TRBD1 (6 bases). The sequenced sample was blood buffy coat. The CDR3 loop reads CASSWFGRGGRNDYTF. Partial CDR3 DNA: TGTGCCAGCAGTTGGTTCGGGCGGGGGGGCCGTAATGAC.